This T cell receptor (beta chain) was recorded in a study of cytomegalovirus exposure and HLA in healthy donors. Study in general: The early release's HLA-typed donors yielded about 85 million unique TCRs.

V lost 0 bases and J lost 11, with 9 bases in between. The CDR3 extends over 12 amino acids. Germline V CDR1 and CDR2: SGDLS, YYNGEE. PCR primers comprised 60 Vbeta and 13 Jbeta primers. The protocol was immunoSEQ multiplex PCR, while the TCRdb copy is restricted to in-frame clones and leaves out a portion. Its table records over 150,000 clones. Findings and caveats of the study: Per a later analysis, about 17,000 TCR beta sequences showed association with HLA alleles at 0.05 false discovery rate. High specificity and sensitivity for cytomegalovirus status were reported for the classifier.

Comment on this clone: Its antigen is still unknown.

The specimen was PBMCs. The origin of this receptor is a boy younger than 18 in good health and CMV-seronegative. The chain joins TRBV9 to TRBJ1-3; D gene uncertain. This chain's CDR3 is CASSVDGWAIYF. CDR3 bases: TGTGCCAGCAGCGTAGACGGGTGGGCCATATATTTT.